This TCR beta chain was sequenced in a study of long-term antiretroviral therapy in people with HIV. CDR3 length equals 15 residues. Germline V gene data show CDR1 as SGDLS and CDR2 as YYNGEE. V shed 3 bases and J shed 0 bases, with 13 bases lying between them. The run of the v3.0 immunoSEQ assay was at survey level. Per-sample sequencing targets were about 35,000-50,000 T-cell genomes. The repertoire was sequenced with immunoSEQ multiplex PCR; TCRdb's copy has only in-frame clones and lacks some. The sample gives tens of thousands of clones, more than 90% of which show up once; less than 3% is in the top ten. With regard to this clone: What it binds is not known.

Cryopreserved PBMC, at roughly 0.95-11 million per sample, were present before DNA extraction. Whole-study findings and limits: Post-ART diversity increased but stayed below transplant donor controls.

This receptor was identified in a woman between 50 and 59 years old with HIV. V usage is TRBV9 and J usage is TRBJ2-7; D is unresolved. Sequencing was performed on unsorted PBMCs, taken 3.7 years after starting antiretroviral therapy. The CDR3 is CASSGPGSSSYEQYF. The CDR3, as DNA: TGTGCCAGCAGCGGACCGGGCTCAAGCTCCTACGAGCAGTACTTC.